This TCR beta chain was retrieved from a study of T cell repertoires in cytomegalovirus infection. Study summary: Indications came from public TCR beta signatures; they pointed to CMV infection and to a matching HLA type. Study-wide results and caveats: Cumulative public TCR beta family frequency identified carriers of CMV plus the relevant HLA. The response measured ex vivo was dominated by TCR beta clonotypes (HLA-C-restricted and CMV-specific).

Worth noting for this clonotype: Its antigen is undetermined.

TCRdb recomputed calls from the reads with MiXCR, one row per CDR3 protein. The table lists about 530,000 distinct CDR3 sequences, 26% of them singletons. Trimming stripped 8 bases from V and 3 bases from J, with 17 bases between. The V gene's germline CDR1 is MDHEN and CDR2 SYDVKM. The CDR3 is 14 residues long. This TCR was sampled from a human donor in good health (CMV status not recorded). Some clones in this sample may be carry-over from other donors' samples. Sample: PBMCs. The chain has TRBV28 and TRBJ2-7; D call uncertain. The DNA for the CDR3 is TGTGCCAGCGTCGAGGCTCCCCCCCACTACGAGCAGTACTTC. Its protein product is CASVEAPPHYEQYF.